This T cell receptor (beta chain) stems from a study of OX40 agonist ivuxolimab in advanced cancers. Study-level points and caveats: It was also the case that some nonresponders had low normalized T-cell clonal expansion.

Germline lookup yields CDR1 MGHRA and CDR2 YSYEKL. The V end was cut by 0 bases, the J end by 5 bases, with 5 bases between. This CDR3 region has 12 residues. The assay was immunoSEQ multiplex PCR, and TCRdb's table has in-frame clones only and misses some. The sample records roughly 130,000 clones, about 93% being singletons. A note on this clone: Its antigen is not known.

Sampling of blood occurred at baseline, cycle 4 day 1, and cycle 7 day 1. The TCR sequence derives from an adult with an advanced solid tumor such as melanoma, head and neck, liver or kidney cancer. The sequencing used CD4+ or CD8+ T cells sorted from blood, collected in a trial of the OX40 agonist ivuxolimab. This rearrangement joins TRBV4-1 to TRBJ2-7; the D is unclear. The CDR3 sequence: CASSQDRNEQYF. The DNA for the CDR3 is TGCGCCAGCAGCCAAGATAGGAACGAGCAGTACTTC.